The next 29 T cell receptor beta chains were all read from a single sample in a study of cytomegalovirus exposure and HLA in healthy donors. It was with 60 Vbeta and 13 Jbeta primers that the PCR ran. The table came from immunoSEQ multiplex PCR; TCRdb's copy has only in-frame clones and leaves some out. The data contain about 190,000 clones, roughly 74% of them singletons. The sample was PBMCs. The receptor source for this set is a woman aged 25 to 45 in good health and CMV-seropositive.

V and J are TRBV7-9 and TRBJ2-5; 9 nucleotides agree with TRBD1. The CDR3 extends over 16 amino acids. Germline trimming cut 2 bases from V and 5 bases from J; bases unmatched to any gene: 9. Germline CDR1 is SEHNR and CDR2 is FQNEAQ (reference sequence). Written as DNA, the CDR3 is TGTGCCAGCAGCTTATTTGGGACAGGGAGTAGGGAGACCCAGTACTTC. This gives the protein CASSLFGTGSRETQYF.

This clone has only one observation. This chain connects TRBV27 to TRBJ2-1; 7 nucleotides agree with TRBD2. Germline V gene sequence: CDR1 MNHEY, CDR2 SMNVEV (reference sequence). V lost 6 bases and J lost 2; bases outside the gene matches: 4. The length of the CDR3 is 14 residues. The CDR3 loop is CASRPGGPYNEQFF. The CDR3 coding sequence is TGTGCCAGCAGGCCGGGAGGCCCCTACAATGAGCAGTTCTTC.

V usage is TRBV11-3 and J usage is TRBJ1-2; D gene uncertain. This CDR3 is built from 13 residues. CDR1 and CDR2 (germline): SGHNT, YENEEA. The ends were cut back, 6 bases at V and 4 bases at J, with 12 bases in the middle. The CDR3 nucleotides read TGTGCCAGCAGTCAGGAGGGTGGCTATGGCTACACCTTC. Its protein product is CASSQEGGYGYTF.

The V and J genes are TRBV30 and TRBJ1-4, with D hard to call. The CDR3 sequence is 14 residues long. V was shortened by 8 bases and J by 0 bases, with 13 bases between the two germline ends. Germline V gene sequence: CDR1 GTSNPN, CDR2 SVGIG (reference sequence). This CDR3 is CAGPRDATNEKLFF. The CDR3 DNA reads as TGTGCCGGTCCACGGGATGCAACTAATGAAAAACTGTTTTTT.

The V gene is TRBV4-3, the J gene TRBJ1-3; D is unresolved. The CDR3 consists of 16 residues. V lost 0 bases to trimming and J lost 0 bases, with 9 bases between them. CDR1 is LGHNA and CDR2 is YSLEER in the germline V gene. The CDR3 loop reads CASSQDVTYSGNTIYF. CDR3 sequence (DNA): TGCGCCAGCAGCCAAGACGTCACATACTCTGGAAACACCATATATTTT.

The chain is built from TRBV7-3 and TRBJ1-2; TRBD1 matches 9 bases. Losses at the gene ends were 2 bases for V and 4 bases for J; bases not matched to a gene: 5. Germline loops: CDR1 SGHTA, CDR2 FQGTGA. The CDR3 extends over 15 amino acids. CDR3 sequence reads: CASSLSGTGSYGYTF. DNA of the CDR3: TGTGCCAGCAGCTTATCCGGGACAGGGTCCTATGGCTACACCTTC.

The chain uses TRBV30 and TRBJ1-1, with D possibly being TRBD1 (6 bases). V was clipped by 0 bases and J by 0 bases, with 11 bases between them. The CDR3 is 15 amino acids. Germline CDR1 GTSNPN, CDR2 SVGIG (reference sequence). The CDR3 DNA reads TGTGCCTGGAGTGTACAGGGCCCTATGAACACTGAAGCTTTCTTT. Its protein product is CAWSVQGPMNTEAFF.

This clone came up a few times. V gene TRBV19 combines with J gene TRBJ2-1; 10 bases are shared with TRBD2. V lost 7 bases and J lost 0; bases outside the gene matches: 3. This CDR3 is 15 amino acids long. Germline CDR1 LNHDA, CDR2 SQIVND (reference sequence). CDR3 loop: CASIASGSSYNEQFF. The CDR3 nucleotides are TGTGCCAGTATAGCTAGCGGGAGCTCCTACAATGAGCAGTTCTTC.

V is TRBV28 and J is TRBJ2-7; maybe TRBD2 (6 bases). The CDR3 sequence is 14 residues long. Germline CDR1 reads MDHEN; CDR2 reads SYDVKM. V was clipped by 6 bases and J by 6 bases, with 18 bases between them. CDR3 sequence (DNA): TGTGCCAGCAGCCCACATGACGGAGGGGCCGAGCAGTACTTC. It yields the protein CASSPHDGGAEQYF. Together with reference TRBV28 and TRBJ2-7, the CDR3 gives the full variable domain: DVKVTQSSRYLVKRTGEKVFLECVQDMDHENMFWYRQDPGLGLRLIYFSYDVKMKEKGDIPEGYSVSREKKERFSLILESASTNQTSMYLCASSPHDGGAEQYFGPGTRLTVT.

The V and J genes are TRBV7-2 and TRBJ1-1; D is perhaps TRBD1 (5 bases). V lost 2 bases and J lost 2, with 9 bases in between. This CDR3 comprises 14 residues. Germline lookup yields CDR1 SGHTA and CDR2 FQGNSA. This CDR3 reads CASSLKQGNTEAFF. CDR3 bases: TGTGCCAGCAGCTTAAAGCAGGGTAACACTGAAGCTTTCTTT. The full variable domain, its missing parts supplied by reference TRBV7-2 and TRBJ1-1, is GAGVSQSPSNKVTEKGKDVELRCDPISGHTALYWYRQSLGQGLEFLIYFQGNSAPDKSGLPSDRFSAERTGGSVSTLTIQRTQQEDSAVYLCASSLKQGNTEAFFGQGTRLTVV.

The chain combines TRBV7-2 with TRBJ2-3, with no clear D. This CDR3 has 15 amino acids. Trimming left V 1 base short and J 0 bases short, with 8 bases between. CDR1 is SGHTA, CDR2 FQGNSA, per germline. In DNA form, the CDR3 reads TGTGCCAGCAGCTTAGAACCGACTAGCACAGATACGCAGTATTTT. Amino acid sequence: CASSLEPTSTDTQYF. Combining the CDR3 with reference TRBV7-2 and TRBJ2-3 gives the whole variable domain GAGVSQSPSNKVTEKGKDVELRCDPISGHTALYWYRQSLGQGLEFLIYFQGNSAPDKSGLPSDRFSAERTGGSVSTLTIQRTQQEDSAVYLCASSLEPTSTDTQYFGPGTRLTVL.

This clone was found once. This chain uses TRBV6-5 with TRBJ2-5; possibly TRBD2 for D (5 bases). The CDR3 has 13 amino acids. CDR1 is MNHEY, CDR2 SVGAGI, per germline. The ends were cut back, 6 bases at V and 2 bases at J, with 10 bases in the middle. CDR3 nucleotides: TGTGCCAGCAGAGCCCCGGGGCAAGAGACCCAGTACTTC. As protein: CASRAPGQETQYF.

As to this clone: The sample carries other DNA sequences with the same CDR3. Written as DNA, the CDR3 is TGCAGCGTTGAAGGGCTAGCGGGGCACAATGAGCAGTTCTTC. As protein: CSVEGLAGHNEQFF. The chain recombines TRBV29-1 with TRBJ2-1, with 9 bases lining up with TRBD2. CDR1 SQVTM and CDR2 ANQGSEA come from the germline V gene. This CDR3 spans 14 amino acids. V lost 1 base to trimming and J lost 5 bases; unmatched junction nucleotides: 3.

The gene calls are TRBV7-3 and TRBJ2-3, with a possible D match to TRBD2 (5 bases). Trimming cost V 2 bases and J 4 bases, with 13 bases left between them. CDR1 and CDR2 (germline): SGHTA, FQGTGA. This CDR3 contains 15 residues. The CDR3 loop reads CASSLGGESADTQYF. The CDR3 DNA is TGTGCCAGCAGCTTAGGTGGGGAGTCGGCAGATACGCAGTATTTT.

The J gene is TRBJ2-7, the V gene TRBV29-1; TRBD1 aligns across 8 bases. The CDR3 spans 15 residues. Germline CDR1 reads SQVTM; CDR2 reads ANQGSEA. Unmatched junction bases numbered 17, after V lost 7 bases and J lost 6 bases. The CDR3 protein is CSALRVGQVYLEQYF. CDR3 sequence (DNA): TGCAGCGCGCTTCGGGTGGGACAGGTTTATCTCGAGCAGTACTTC.

The chain recombines TRBV2 with TRBJ1-3; D gene unclear. Germline V CDR1 and CDR2: SNHLY, FYNNEI. V was clipped by 6 bases and J by 4 bases, with 10 bases between them. The CDR3 runs to 13 residues. In DNA, the CDR3 is TGTGCCAGCAGCCGTGGGGAGGGAAACACCATATATTTT. The encoded protein is CASSRGEGNTIYF. The complete variable domain, with remaining parts taken from reference TRBV2 and TRBJ1-3, reads EPEVTQTPSHQVTQMGQEVILRCVPISNHLYFYWYRQILGQKVEFLVSFYNNEISEKSEIFDDQFSVERPDGSNFTLKIRSTKLEDSAMYFCASSRGEGNTIYFGEGSWLTVV.

The CDR3 here is CASSLRGGFRSHREQYF. DNA of the CDR3: TGTGCCAGCAGCTTAAGAGGAGGGTTTAGGAGCCACCGCGAGCAGTACTTC. The J gene is TRBJ2-7, the V gene TRBV7-8, with D perhaps TRBD2 (6 bases). Germline V gene data show CDR1 as SGHVS and CDR2 as FQNEAQ. Trimming pared 2 bases from V and 6 bases from J, leaving 23 bases between. This CDR3 has 17 residues.

The CDR3 nucleotides are TGTGCCTGGAGCGCTAACAGGGAAAGGGGGAATACGCAGTATTTT. As protein: CAWSANRERGNTQYF. The V call is TRBV30, the J call TRBJ2-3, with a possible D match to TRBD1 (6 bases). Per the germline V gene, CDR1 is GTSNPN and CDR2 is SVGIG (reference sequence). Trimming stripped 3 bases from V and 7 bases from J, with 20 bases between. The CDR3 loop spans 15 amino acids.

The rearrangement links TRBV28 to TRBJ1-6, with D unresolved. The CDR3 sequence is 16 residues long. The V gene's germline CDR1 is MDHEN and CDR2 SYDVKM. V shed 5 bases and J shed 6 bases, with 17 bases lying between them. In nucleotides, the CDR3 is TGTGCCAGCAGTACCCCCCTGGCGGTGGGTAATTCACCCCTCCACTTT. Its translation: CASSTPLAVGNSPLHF.

The chain couples TRBV11-2 to TRBJ2-1; TRBD2 is a possible D gene (7 bases). V shed 1 base and J shed 7 bases, with 17 bases lying between them. This CDR3 has 16 residues. From germline, CDR1 is SGHAT and CDR2 FQNNGV. This CDR3 reads CASSLVGGANWNEQFF. CDR3 DNA sequence: TGTGCCAGCAGCTTAGTTGGGGGGGCCAACTGGAATGAGCAGTTCTTC.

In the case of this clone: Other DNA sequences in the sample encode the same CDR3. The genes are TRBV19 and TRBJ2-7, with 7 bases aligning to TRBD2. The CDR3 is 12 residues long. CDR1 is LNHDA, CDR2 SQIVND, per germline (reference sequence). The CDR3 DNA is TGTGCTTCATCCGTGGCGGGAGTTGAGCAGTACTTC. Protein sequence: CASSVAGVEQYF. Combining the CDR3 with reference TRBV19 and TRBJ2-7 gives the whole variable domain DGGITQSPKYLFRKEGQNVTLSCEQNLNHDAMYWYRQDPGQGLRLIYYSQIVNDFQKGDIAEGYSVSREKKESFPLTVTSAQKNPTAFYLCASSVAGVEQYFGPGTRLTVT.

The chain recombines TRBV10-3 with TRBJ1-1; D is unclear. Germline values: CDR1 ENHRY, CDR2 SYGVKD. Trimming cost V 6 bases and J 1 base, with 9 bases left between them. The CDR3 extends over 13 amino acids. The CDR3 is CAISGLGNTEAFF. CDR3 bases: TGTGCCATCAGCGGACTCGGGAACACTGAAGCTTTCTTT.

The chain has TRBV19 and TRBJ2-5; no clear D. The J call may not be correct, given that the DNA end is closer to TRBJ2-7. The CDR3 runs 14 residues. Germline V gene data show CDR1 as LNHDA and CDR2 as SQIVND (reference sequence). CDR3 DNA: TGTGCCAGTAGTATAGCCAGGAACTCCTACGAGCAGTACTTC. Translation: CASSIARNSYEQYF.

In its sample, this clone was seen a few times. This chain uses TRBV19 with TRBJ2-7; TRBD2 agrees at 12 bases. V was clipped by 5 bases and J by 0 bases; unmatched bases: 2. This CDR3 is built from 15 residues. Germline loops: CDR1 LNHDA, CDR2 SQIVND (reference sequence). Here the CDR3 reads CASSWTSGVSYEQYF. CDR3 DNA sequence: TGTGCCAGTAGTTGGACTAGCGGGGTCTCCTACGAGCAGTACTTC. Complete variable domain (other parts from reference TRBV19 and TRBJ2-7): DGGITQSPKYLFRKEGQNVTLSCEQNLNHDAMYWYRQDPGQGLRLIYYSQIVNDFQKGDIAEGYSVSREKKESFPLTVTSAQKNPTAFYLCASSWTSGVSYEQYFGPGTRLTVT.

This chain joins TRBV19 and TRBJ1-4; D is undetermined. Germline V gene data show CDR1 as LNHDA and CDR2 as SQIVND (reference sequence). Trimming pared 4 bases from V and 8 bases from J, leaving 11 bases between. CDR3 length equals 13 residues. DNA of the CDR3: TGTGCCAGTAGTAGTGCCCGAGGGGAAAAACTGTTTTTT. This gives the protein CASSSARGEKLFF.

This rearrangement joins TRBV7-6 to TRBJ2-7; 11 bases are shared with TRBD1. The CDR3 runs to 15 residues. Germline V gives CDR1 SGHVS, CDR2 FNYEAQ. Unmatched junction bases numbered 5, after V lost 5 bases and J lost 2 bases. CDR3 DNA: TGTGCCAGCAGCCCCGGGACAGGGGGTGCCTACGAGCAGTACTTC. This translates into CASSPGTGGAYEQYF.

The rearrangement joins TRBV5-1 to TRBJ2-3, with a weak D call TRBD1 (5 bases). The CDR3 has 18 amino acids. V was pared by 4 bases and J by 0 bases, with 21 bases between. CDR1 and CDR2 from the germline V gene are SGHRS and YFSETQ. The DNA of the CDR3 is TGCGCCAGCAGCCCAGAGGCAGTAGGACATGAGAGCACAGATACGCAGTATTTT. Translating it yields CASSPEAVGHESTDTQYF.

The chain is built from TRBV7-9 and TRBJ2-7, with a tentative D call TRBD1 (5 bases). CDR1 is SEHNR and CDR2 is FQNEAQ in the germline V gene (reference sequence). The CDR3 runs 14 residues. The V and J ends lost 5 bases and 0 bases respectively, with 11 bases between them. CDR3: CASSPRVHSYEQYF. The CDR3 DNA reads TGTGCCAGCAGCCCCAGGGTCCACTCCTACGAGCAGTACTTC. Drawing the rest from reference TRBV7-9 and TRBJ2-7, the complete variable domain is DTGVSQNPRHKITKRGQNVTFRCDPISEHNRLYWYRQTLGQGPEFLTYFQNEAQLEKSRLLSDRFSAERPKGSFSTLEIQRTEQGDSAMYLCASSPRVHSYEQYFGPGTRLTVT.

The chain combines TRBV7-2 with TRBJ1-2; 11 bases agree with TRBD1. The germline V gene encodes CDR1 SGHTA and CDR2 FQGNSA. The V segment lost 2 bases and the J segment 4 bases; nucleotides outside the gene matches: 15. The CDR3 sequence is 19 residues long. The CDR3 DNA reads as TGTGCCAGCAGCTTACGGTCCGGGGGACAGGGGGTGACCCCCTATGGCTACACCTTC. It is translated as CASSLRSGGQGVTPYGYTF.